The next 31 T cell receptor beta chains were all read from a single sample in a study of T cells in Graves' hyperthyroidism and ophthalmopathy. TCR beta CDR3 regions were amplified from RNA. The HTBI set primed first-round TCR CDR3 RT-PCR. TCRdb re-analysed the multiplex PCR reads in MiXCR, keeping a single row per CDR3 protein. The sample holds about 520,000 distinct CDR3 sequences; 20% are singletons and the top ten take roughly 29%. Sequences were obtained from blood. These receptor sequences come from a man younger than 35 with Graves' hyperthyroidism.

The chain recombines TRBV11-1 with TRBJ1-4, with D possibly matching TRBD1 (6 bases). The CDR3 length is 17 residues. With 4 bases removed from V and 7 bases from J, the gap between germline ends came to 22 bases. Germline CDR1 and CDR2: SGHAT and FQDESV (reference sequence). The CDR3 loop is CASSWRGSGANPEKLFF. For the CDR3, the DNA is TGTGCCAGCAGCTGGAGGGGGAGCGGGGCCAACCCTGAAAAACTGTTTTTT.

The chain links TRBV5-1 to TRBJ2-7; 10 bases match TRBD1. Germline V gives CDR1 SGHRS, CDR2 YFSETQ. After removal of 2 bases from V and 5 bases from J, the junction contained 7 bases not matched to a gene. The CDR3 is 15 amino acids. CDR3 sequence reads: CASSLMGQGFHEQYF. The CDR3 DNA sequence: TGCGCCAGCAGCTTAATGGGACAGGGGTTCCACGAGCAGTACTTC.

The V and J genes are TRBV11-3 and TRBJ2-2, with 7 bases lining up with TRBD1. V lost 2 bases to trimming and J lost 4 bases; unmatched junction nucleotides: 4. The CDR3 length is 15 residues. Germline V gene data show CDR1 as SGHNT and CDR2 as YENEEA. In DNA form, the CDR3 reads TGTGCCAGCAGCTTATTGGGACAGTTCACCGGGGAGCTGTTTTTT. It translates to CASSLLGQFTGELFF.

Many counts were recorded for this clonotype. This chain uses TRBV28 with TRBJ1-5; D ambiguous. V lost 7 bases and J 3 bases, leaving 16 bases between the germline ends. The CDR3 loop spans 15 amino acids. CDR1 and CDR2 from the germline V gene are MDHEN and SYDVKM. CDR3 in amino acids: CASTPIRSLNQPQHF. The CDR3 DNA reads as TGTGCCAGCACCCCTATTAGGAGTCTCAATCAGCCCCAGCATTTT.

This clonotype came up many times. The chain uses TRBV28 and TRBJ1-2, with TRBD1 as a possible D gene (5 bases). This CDR3 region has 13 residues. V gave up 6 bases and J gave up 4 bases, with 12 bases separating them. CDR1 is MDHEN, CDR2 SYDVKM, per germline. CDR3 loop: CASSPTGGYGYTF. CDR3 DNA sequence: TGTGCCAGCAGCCCAACTGGGGGCTATGGCTACACCTTC.

This clonotype was detected many times. Here the CDR3 reads CASTPAGNQPQHF. The DNA of the CDR3 is TGTGCCAGCACCCCGGCCGGCAATCAGCCCCAGCATTTT. V gene TRBV6-1 combines with J gene TRBJ1-5; D is unresolved. Germline assignment: CDR1 MNHNS and CDR2 SASEGT. V was shortened by 7 bases and J by 2 bases, with 9 bases between the two germline ends. This CDR3 spans 13 amino acids.

The J gene is TRBJ1-1, the V gene TRBV20-1; unclear D gene. This CDR3 is built from 12 residues. The V and J ends lost 4 bases and 5 bases respectively, with 11 bases between them. CDR1 and CDR2 (germline): DFQATT, SNEGSKA (reference sequence). The CDR3 is CSATRPVTEAFF. The CDR3 region has the DNA TGCAGTGCTACACGTCCTGTAACTGAAGCTTTCTTT.

This clonotype was counted at least ten times. The chain carries TRBV7-2 and TRBJ1-1, with D perhaps TRBD1 (5 bases). CDR1 SGHTA and CDR2 FQGNSA come from the germline V gene. The CDR3 is made up of 15 amino acids. Trimming stripped 4 bases from V and 3 bases from J, with 15 bases between. The CDR3 region has the DNA TGTGCCAGCAGCTCCAGAGGGGTGGGATACACTGAAGCTTTCTTT. This encodes CASSSRGVGYTEAFF.

This clonotype was counted at least ten times. The chain combines TRBV7-8 with TRBJ2-7; 7 bases are shared with TRBD2. The CDR3 is 15 amino acids. Germline values: CDR1 SGHVS, CDR2 FQNEAQ. The V and J ends lost 1 base and 2 bases, in that order; junction bases with no gene match: 5. In DNA, the CDR3 is TGTGCCAGCAGCTTAGAGGCGGGGGTAGCCTACGAGCAGTACTTC. Amino acids: CASSLEAGVAYEQYF.

The chain is built from TRBV6-1 and TRBJ1-2; no reliable D call. V was clipped by 3 bases and J by 7 bases, with 12 bases between them. Germline CDR1 and CDR2: MNHNS and SASEGT. The CDR3 has 13 amino acids. DNA for the CDR3: TGTGCCAGCAGTGAGAGCGGGTTTCGTGGCTACACCTTC. Residues: CASSESGFRGYTF.

This clonotype was detected many times. The chain recombines TRBV6-2 or TRBV6-3 with TRBJ1-1; tentative D call: TRBD1 (5 bases). The V gene's germline CDR1 is MNHEY and CDR2 SVGEGT. Trimming shortened V by 7 bases and J by 4 bases, and 13 bases separated the two germline ends. This CDR3 has 13 residues. CDR3 protein: CASTRRGFTEAFF. The CDR3 DNA sequence: TGTGCCAGCACCCGAAGGGGCTTCACTGAAGCTTTCTTT.

This clonotype was seen at least ten times. The chain employs TRBV2 and TRBJ2-7; possibly TRBD1 or TRBD2 for D (7 bases each). CDR1 and CDR2 from the germline V gene are SNHLY and FYNNEI. The CDR3 runs 15 residues. V lost 7 bases and J 0 bases, leaving 16 bases between the germline ends. CDR3 sequence (DNA): TGTGCCAGCACCCTGACAGGGACTACCTCCTACGAGCAGTACTTC. Amino acids: CASTLTGTTSYEQYF.

This clonotype was found many times. The chain links TRBV30 to TRBJ1-2; D unclear. The CDR3 loop spans 13 amino acids. V shed 0 bases and J shed 4 bases, with 9 bases lying between them. Germline V gives CDR1 GTSNPN, CDR2 SVGIG (reference sequence). The CDR3 is CAWSVGVGYGYTF. CDR3 DNA sequence: TGTGCCTGGAGTGTTGGAGTGGGCTATGGCTACACCTTC. Based on the CDR3 plus reference TRBV30 and TRBJ1-2, the full variable domain is SQTIHQWPATLVQPVGSPLSLECTVEGTSNPNLYWYRQAAGRGLQLLFYSVGIGQISSEVPQNLSASRPQDRQFILSSKKLLLSDSGFYLCAWSVGVGYGYTFGSGTRLTVV.

This clonotype came up many times. The chain employs TRBV12-3 or TRBV12-4 and TRBJ1-2; D uncertain. The CDR3 is 11 amino acids. With 6 bases removed from V and 2 bases from J, the gap between germline ends came to 4 bases. The CDR3 DNA sequence: TGTGCCAGCAGGCAAAACTATGGCTACACCTTC. Encoded protein: CASRQNYGYTF.

This clonotype was detected only a few times. This rearrangement joins TRBV12-3 or TRBV12-4 to TRBJ2-6, with D perhaps assigned TRBD1 or TRBD2 (7 bases each). The V end was cut by 7 bases, the J end by 0 bases, with 16 bases between. The CDR3 length is 17 residues. This chain's CDR3 is CASTFDREGSGANVLTF. The DNA for the CDR3 is TGTGCCAGCACCTTCGACAGGGAGGGCTCTGGGGCCAACGTCCTGACTTTC.

This clonotype was observed at least ten times. The chain joins TRBV6-5 to TRBJ2-7, with D maybe TRBD1 (5 bases). The CDR3 consists of 14 residues. The V gene lost 0 bases and the J gene lost 5 bases, with 11 bases spanning the gap. From germline, CDR1 is MNHEY and CDR2 SVGAGI. CDR3 coding DNA: TGTGCCAGCAGTTACTCACGGCAGGGCCACGAGCAGTACTTC. The encoded protein is CASSYSRQGHEQYF.

This clonotype was counted only a few times. The gene calls are TRBV9 and TRBJ1-1, with D unclear. This CDR3 is built from 13 residues. Trimming shortened V by 1 base and J by 3 bases, and 7 bases separated the two germline ends. The germline gives CDR1 SGDLS, CDR2 YYNGEE. In nucleotides, the CDR3 is TGTGCCAGCAGCGTACTTCCGGACACTGAAGCTTTCTTT. Its protein product is CASSVLPDTEAFF.

In this sample, this clonotype turned up many times. The CDR3 DNA reads as TGTGCCAGCAGTAACAGCTACCTTCAGACCCAGTACTTC. Encoded protein: CASSNSYLQTQYF. V is TRBV6-5 and J is TRBJ2-5; D unclear. The germline V and J ends were trimmed by 5 bases and 6 bases, with 13 bases remaining between them. This CDR3 has 13 amino acids. The germline V gene has CDR1 MNHEY and CDR2 SVGAGI.

This clonotype has at least ten counts. This chain links TRBV2 with TRBJ1-5; no reliable D call. The V gene lost 5 bases and the J gene lost 6 bases, with 17 bases spanning the gap. Germline CDR1 and CDR2: SNHLY and FYNNEI. This CDR3 contains 15 residues. Here the CDR3 reads CASSLEGRGGQPQHF. The CDR3 bases are TGTGCCAGCAGTTTGGAAGGACGGGGAGGTCAGCCCCAGCATTTT.

Written as DNA, the CDR3 is TGCGCCAGCAGCCAAACAGGGCTGTCCTCTACTGAAGCTTTCTTT. This translates into CASSQTGLSSTEAFF. This sequence joins TRBV5-1 and TRBJ1-1, with D maybe TRBD1 (6 bases). CDR1 is SGHRS, CDR2 YFSETQ, per germline. This CDR3 has 15 residues. V lost 4 bases and J 5 bases, leaving 18 bases between the germline ends.

This clonotype was seen at least ten times. The chain employs TRBV14 and TRBJ2-7; D is ambiguous. V lost 4 bases and J 5 bases, leaving 15 bases between the germline ends. The CDR3 is 14 amino acids. Germline V gives CDR1 SGHDN, CDR2 FVKESK. The CDR3 DNA sequence: TGTGCCAGCAGCCCCGTGGACGGAGCCCACGAGCAGTACTTC. Translation gives CASSPVDGAHEQYF. The full variable domain, completed using reference TRBV14 and TRBJ2-7, is EAGVTQFPSHSVIEKGQTVTLRCDPISGHDNLYWYRRVMGKEIKFLLHFVKESKQDESGMPNNRFLAERTGGTYSTLKVQPAELEDSGVYFCASSPVDGAHEQYFGPGTRLTVT.

This clonotype was counted many times. The J gene is TRBJ1-2, the V gene TRBV12-5, with D maybe TRBD1 (6 bases). Germline V gene data show CDR1 as LGHNT and CDR2 as FRNRAP. V lost 5 bases and J lost 8, with 12 bases in between. This CDR3 has 12 amino acids. The CDR3 coding sequence is TGTGCTAGTGGTCCCGGGGGGGCCGGCTACACCTTC. Protein sequence: CASGPGGAGYTF.

The chain couples TRBV28 to TRBJ1-1; D is unclear. Germline-derived CDR1 and CDR2 are MDHEN and SYDVKM. Trimming took 2 bases from V and 1 from J, leaving 20 bases between them. The CDR3 has 18 amino acids. The CDR3 DNA is TGTGCCAGCAGTTTAGCCGCCAGCCGCTCATCGTGGAACACTGAAGCTTTCTTT. Residues: CASSLAASRSSWNTEAFF.

This clonotype showed up many times. The chain recombines TRBV12-3 or TRBV12-4 with TRBJ1-1; tentatively, D is TRBD1 (5 bases). V lost 2 bases, J lost 1 base, and 11 bases lay in between. This CDR3 region has 15 residues. CDR3 in amino acids: CASSLLARANTEAFF. In DNA form, the CDR3 reads TGTGCCAGCAGTTTATTGGCCAGGGCGAACACTGAAGCTTTCTTT.

This clonotype showed up many times. The V and J genes are TRBV28 and TRBJ1-6, with unresolved D. Germline values: CDR1 MDHEN, CDR2 SYDVKM. The CDR3 loop spans 14 amino acids. V shed 5 bases and J shed 7 bases, with 12 bases lying between them. The CDR3 here is CASSPSGANSPLHF. CDR3 in DNA: TGTGCCAGCAGTCCGTCGGGAGCGAATTCACCCCTCCACTTT.

This clonotype has just a few counts. The chain uses TRBV5-6 and TRBJ1-5; D gene unclear. The V gene's germline CDR1 is SGHDT and CDR2 YYEEEE. Trimming cost V 4 bases and J 1 base, with 6 bases left between them. This CDR3 is 13 amino acids long. CDR3 DNA: TGTGCCAGCAGCCATGCCAGCAATCAGCCCCAGCATTTT. It encodes CASSHASNQPQHF.

Many counts were recorded for this clonotype. This rearrangement joins TRBV12-3 or TRBV12-4 to TRBJ1-5; D is ambiguous. The CDR3 sequence is 18 residues long. Trimming left V 7 bases short and J 0 bases short, with 22 bases between. CDR3 region: CASTPPVEGNYSNQPQHF. CDR3 sequence (DNA): TGTGCCAGCACTCCCCCCGTGGAGGGAAACTATAGCAATCAGCCCCAGCATTTT.

The J gene is TRBJ2-7, the V gene TRBV30, with TRBD2 as a possible D gene (5 bases). The CDR3 has 11 amino acids. The V and J ends lost 4 bases and 8 bases respectively, with 12 bases between them. Germline V lookup: CDR1 GTSNPN, CDR2 SVGIG (reference sequence). In nucleotides, the CDR3 is TGTGCCTGGACTAGCCCTTGGAAGCAGTACTTC. It translates to CAWTSPWKQYF.

This clonotype was seen repeatedly, ten times or more. The chain couples TRBV4-1 to TRBJ1-2; 7 bases line up with TRBD1. Germline CDR1 and CDR2: MGHRA and YSYEKL. V shed 2 bases and J 4 bases; nucleotides not matched to a gene: 10. The CDR3 contains 16 residues. CDR3 loop: CASSQPSGQPFYGYTF. Written as DNA, the CDR3 is TGCGCCAGCAGCCAACCCTCGGGACAGCCCTTCTATGGCTACACCTTC.

In this sample, this clonotype turned up a few times. The chain joins TRBV30 to TRBJ2-2; the D is unclear. V was cut by 4 bases and J by 0 bases, with 9 bases left in between. Germline values: CDR1 GTSNPN, CDR2 SVGIG (reference sequence). The CDR3 has 14 residues. CDR3 region: CAWTKGPNTGELFF. The CDR3 coding sequence is TGTGCCTGGACCAAAGGCCCGAACACCGGGGAGCTGTTTTTT.

This clonotype has ten or more counts. The chain links TRBV9 to TRBJ1-1; D gene unclear. The CDR3 sequence is 13 residues long. Trimming removed 1 base from V and 2 bases from J, with 6 bases in between. Germline V gene data show CDR1 as SGDLS and CDR2 as YYNGEE. As DNA, the CDR3 is TGTGCCAGCAGCGTAACCACCAACACTGAAGCTTTCTTT. It codes for CASSVTTNTEAFF.